This T cell receptor (beta chain) comes out of a study of T cells in Graves' hyperthyroidism and ophthalmopathy (dated by TCRdb to about 2019). Turning to the overall study: Peripheral blood samples were taken at the time of initial diagnosis, prior to any treatment. The paper reports TCR Vbeta CDR3 sequencing of roughly 140 peripheral blood samples: around 45 ophthalmopathy, over 70 hyperthyroidism and around 17 progressor patients. For training and testing, the 80 to 100 patients in the discovery cohort were randomly divided in a 7:3 ratio. The study also compared thyroid tissue and blood T-cell repertoires from more than 5 Graves' hyperthyroidism patients. To identify TCR V-J signatures that set the groups apart, the researchers used a discovery cohort of about a hundred patients, made up of 40 to 45 with Graves' ophthalmopathy and 57 with stable Graves' hyperthyroidism. An independent validation cohort of under 20 hyperthyroidism patients and more than 15 patients who later progressed to ophthalmopathy tested prospective prediction of ophthalmopathy. After blood sampling, hyperthyroidism patients were treated with methimazole at a starting dose of 30 mg daily, and ophthalmopathy patients were treated with high-dose intravenous methylprednisolone. The research as a whole found: During validation, the model predicted progression to ophthalmopathy a median of approximately 6.5 months ahead of onset, with 70.59% sensitivity and 72.22% specificity. Ophthalmopathy was separated from stable hyperthyroidism by a 13 V-J signature model, with approximately 86% sensitivity and 81% to 82% specificity obtained in cross-validation and 80%/75% obtained in testing. Sample size was not statistically predetermined, and investigators were not blinded to group allocation. Most expanded thyroid clonotypes (frequency above 0.001) were also detected in blood, a finding suggesting that blood repertoires may reflect thyroid immune responses.

The TCR beta CDR3 regions were amplified from RNA transcripts. The TCR CDR3 was subjected to a first round of RT-PCR using the HTBI primer set and the Qiagen OneStep RT-PCR kit. Libraries were constructed in a second round of multiplex PCR, after which size selection and purification were performed. Sequencing of the libraries was done on an Illumina HiSeq2000 using paired-end 100 bp reads. As for the original processing: SOAPnuke was used to process the raw data, removing reads that contained adapters or uncalled bases, had a mean Phred below 15, or lacked an exact match to the constant primer or identifier. COPE v1.2.5 was used to merge the high-quality paired reads, and each unique nucleotide sequence was defined as a clonotype. MiTCR v1.1 was used to align the clonotypes against IMGT TRBV, TRBD and TRBJ reference segments. Only V-J combinations with frequency above 0.0001, covering approximately 99% of repertoires, were analysed. A TCS score was defined as the ratio between F50 (clonal expansion) and ExV (chaos), using BLOSUM62-based TCRdist between CDR3 peptides within each V-J. Welch's t-statistics and random forest reduced some 510 V-J features to roughly 13, which were used in a naive Bayes classifier (R e1071). TCRdb cleaned the public reads at Q25 with fastp, built clones with MiXCR and kept in-frame beta chains. Every distinct CDR3 protein forms one entry, paired with its most common genes and DNA. The V and J calls and clone size are TCRdb's, not the authors'. This sample holds approximately 400,000 distinct CDR3 sequences; about 13% were observed only once. Around 21% of the sample rests with the top ten.

This clonotype was counted ten times or more. Its binding antigen is unknown. No clone much larger than this one lies a single base away; base qualities are absent. Hyperthyroidism patients were newly diagnosed, had a disease duration of under 2 months, and were aged 18 to 65 years. Any patient with an uncontrolled infection, another autoimmune disease, pregnancy or lactation was excluded. Diagnoses relied on clinical symptoms, serum thyroxine and TRAb, thyroid ultrasound and orbital computed tomography. For progressor patients, blood was drawn at the first diagnosis of hyperthyroidism, before any ophthalmopathy symptoms had appeared. Ficoll-Paque density gradient centrifugation was used to isolate PBMCs from approximately 11 ml of fresh peripheral blood. Progressor patients were defined as those initially diagnosed with Graves' hyperthyroidism in whom ophthalmopathy developed during follow-up. Total RNA was extracted with Trizol reagent, and quality was checked on an Agilent 2100 Bioanalyzer.

The germline ends are 8 bases apart after V is trimmed by 5 bases and J by 4 bases. Spanning cysteine to phenylalanine, the CDR3 consists of 11 amino acids. Just the 33-base CDR3 DNA is kept, in frame starting at base 1. The germline V gene (reference sequence) sets CDR1 to DFQATT and CDR2 to SNEGSKA. The rearrangement joined TRBV20-1 to TRBJ1-2; the D segment cannot be called with confidence. Source material: blood. This TCR derives from a man aged 30 to 45 with Graves' hyperthyroidism that later progressed to Graves' ophthalmopathy. The CDR3 region: CSAGGSYGYTF. The DNA is as follows: TGCAGTGCTGGAGGGTCCTATGGCTACACCTTC.